This TCR beta chain was identified during a study of blood T cell repertoires in COVID-19. Background on the study: There were acute and convalescent COVID-19 samples, and they came from the United States, Italy and Spain. PBMCs, B-cell-depleted T cells, or T cells were the source of the cDNA or gDNA that made up the material.

Repertoires were generated with immunoSEQ multiplex PCR, while TCRdb's copy carries only in-frame clones and drops some. The data contain about 310,000 clones, roughly nine tenths of them singletons. J was trimmed by 7 bases and V by 0 bases; bases with no gene match: 3. This CDR3 spans 15 amino acids. CDR1 is MNHEY, CDR2 SVGAGI, per germline. The specimen sequenced was peripheral blood. The chain is built from TRBV6-5 and TRBJ1-4; the match to TRBD1 covers 9 bases. This TCR was sampled from a young woman with COVID-19, enrolled during active disease. CDR3 in amino acids: CASSYSGQGGEKLFF. The DNA of the CDR3 is TGTGCCAGCAGTTACTCGGGACAGGGCGGTGAAAAACTGTTTTTT.